The rows below give T cell receptor beta chains drawn from one sample of a study of T cell changes during pregnancy in multiple sclerosis. Using immunoSEQ multiplex PCR, the repertoire was profiled, and TCRdb retains in-frame clones only, with some absent. The table records under 35,000 clones, around 90% of them present only once. The sample was CD8+ T cells from peripheral blood mononuclear cells, taken before pregnancy. These receptor sequences come from a female donor with multiple sclerosis, enrolled in a pregnancy study. The CDR3 runs from the conserved cysteine through the conserved F or W. The order of the fields is clone size, D gene, J gene, V gene, CDR3 DNA, CDR3 protein. A D gene is named only where the DNA matches it firmly. Part of the rows lack a size; the others show once, few, many or a class for expanded clones.

size: -; D: -; J: TRBJ2-7; V: TRBV7-8; DNA: TGTGCCAGCAGCCCAGAGCGGGTAAGAGACTACGAGCAGTACTTC; CDR3: CASSPERVRDYEQYF
size: -; D: TRBD2; J: TRBJ2-1; V: TRBV2; DNA: TGTGCCAGCAGCGAAGGACTAGAGTTTGAGCAGTTCTTC; CDR3: CASSEGLEFEQFF
size: -; D: -; J: TRBJ2-1; V: TRBV11-3; DNA: TGTGCCAGCAGCTCAGACAGAAGCTCCTACAATGAGCAGTTCTTC; CDR3: CASSSDRSSYNEQFF
size: -; D: TRBD2; J: TRBJ2-7; V: TRBV11-3; DNA: TGTGCCAGCAGCTTAGGGCGTGGTAGCGGGTGGTACGAGCAGTACTTC; CDR3: CASSLGRGSGWYEQYF
size: -; D: -; J: TRBJ1-1; V: TRBV27; DNA: TGTGCCAGCAGTAGTCAGGGGATAAACACTGAAGCTTTCTTT; CDR3: CASSSQGINTEAFF
size: -; D: TRBD1; J: TRBJ1-2; V: TRBV9; DNA: TGTGCCAGCAGCGGCTCCACAGGGGTAGAAGGTCAAGGATATGGCTACACCTTC; CDR3: CASSGSTGVEGQGYGYTF
size: -; D: -; J: TRBJ2-2; V: TRBV19; DNA: TGTGCCAGTAGGGGCGGGCCCGGGGAGCTGTTTTTT; CDR3: CASRGGPGELFF
size: -; D: TRBD2; J: TRBJ2-7; V: TRBV7-2; DNA: TGTGCCAGCAGCTTGGGACGGTGGGGGAGGGGCGAGCAGTACTTC; CDR3: CASSLGRWGRGEQYF
size: -; D: -; J: TRBJ1-1; V: TRBV4-3; DNA: TGCGCCAGCAGCCAAGATTATGGCGGAATGAACACTGAAGCTTTCTTT; CDR3: CASSQDYGGMNTEAFF
size: -; D: TRBD2; J: TRBJ2-1; V: TRBV4-2; DNA: TGTGCCAGCAGCCAAGAAGTTAGCGGGAGTTACAATGAGCAGTTCTTC; CDR3: CASSQEVSGSYNEQFF
size: -; D: TRBD1; J: TRBJ1-5; V: TRBV5-8; DNA: TGTGCCAGCAGCTTTGACCGGGACAGGGCAGGCAATCAGCCCCAGCATTTT; CDR3: CASSFDRDRAGNQPQHF
size: -; D: TRBD2; J: TRBJ2-7; V: TRBV19; DNA: TGTGCCAGTAGTACCCCTCGGGAGGGCCGATACTCATACGAGCAGTACTTC; CDR3: CASSTPREGRYSYEQYF
size: -; D: -; J: TRBJ1-3; V: TRBV4-3; DNA: TGCGCCAGCAGCCAAGATGAAACTGATTCTGGAAACACCATATATTTT; CDR3: CASSQDETDSGNTIYF
size: -; D: -; J: TRBJ2-5; V: TRBV13; DNA: TGTGCCAGCAGCTTAAACATCCAAGAGACCCAGTACTTC; CDR3: CASSLNIQETQYF
size: -; D: TRBD2; J: TRBJ2-7; V: TRBV5-5; DNA: TGTGCCAGCCGCACCAGCGGGGGGTCCTACGAGCAGTACTTC; CDR3: CASRTSGGSYEQYF
size: medium-sized; D: TRBD1; J: TRBJ1-6; V: TRBV13; DNA: TGTGCCAGCAGCCGAACCGGGACAGGAGATAACTATAATTCACCCCTCCACTTT; CDR3: CASSRTGTGDNYNSPLHF
size: -; D: -; J: TRBJ2-7; V: TRBV27; DNA: TGTGCCAGCAGTTTATCCAGGACAGCCTCCTACGAGCAGTACTTC; CDR3: CASSLSRTASYEQYF
size: -; D: -; J: TRBJ1-3; V: TRBV5-4; DNA: TGTGCCAGCAGCTTCGGTACAGGCTCTGGAAACACCATATATTTT; CDR3: CASSFGTGSGNTIYF
size: -; D: -; J: TRBJ1-5; V: TRBV30; DNA: TGTGCCTGGAGCCCTGGACATGGCAATCAGCCCCAGCATTTT; CDR3: CAWSPGHGNQPQHF
size: -; D: TRBD2; J: TRBJ2-3; V: TRBV9; DNA: TGTGCCAGCAGCGAAGAGGTGGCGGGGGATAGCACAGATACGCAGTATTTT; CDR3: CASSEEVAGDSTDTQYF
size: -; D: -; J: TRBJ2-7; V: TRBV2; DNA: TGTGCCAGCAGTGACCGTGCCTACGAGCAGTACTTC; CDR3: CASSDRAYEQYF
size: once; D: TRBD2; J: TRBJ2-7; V: TRBV13; DNA: TGTGCCAGCAGATCGAGGGGAGGGTCCTACGAGCAGTACTTC; CDR3: CASRSRGGSYEQYF
size: once; D: -; J: TRBJ2-7; V: TRBV6-5; DNA: TGTGCCAGCCGGACGGGGACAACCTACGAGCAGTACTTC; CDR3: CASRTGTTYEQYF
size: -; D: -; J: TRBJ2-7; V: TRBV7-9; DNA: TGTGCCAGCAGATCCGGGACTGTGGATTCCTACGAGCAGTACTTC; CDR3: CASRSGTVDSYEQYF
size: -; D: -; J: TRBJ1-2; V: TRBV11-3; DNA: TGTGCCAGCAGCTTAGTCGGAGATTATGGCTACACCTTC; CDR3: CASSLVGDYGYTF
size: -; D: -; J: TRBJ2-3; V: TRBV11-1; DNA: TGTGCCAGCAGCGCACCCGGGGGTTACACAGATACGCAGTATTTT; CDR3: CASSAPGGYTDTQYF
size: -; D: TRBD1; J: TRBJ1-5; V: TRBV19; DNA: TGTGCCAGTAGTACAGACAGGGGGCCCCTTAGTCAGCCCCAGCATTTT; CDR3: CASSTDRGPLSQPQHF
size: -; D: -; J: TRBJ1-1; V: TRBV27; DNA: TGTGCCAGCAGTTCATGGGGGGGTTGGGCTTTCTTT; CDR3: CASSSWGGWAFF
size: -; D: -; J: TRBJ2-3; V: TRBV19; DNA: TGTGCCAGTAGTACGGGGGGCGGGACAGATACGCAGTATTTT; CDR3: CASSTGGGTDTQYF
size: -; D: -; J: TRBJ2-7; V: TRBV18; DNA: TGTGCCAGCTCACCCCCCCAAACCTACGAGCAGTACTTC; CDR3: CASSPPQTYEQYF
size: -; D: -; J: TRBJ1-5; V: TRBV7-2; DNA: TGTGCCAGCAGCTCCACAGGGTTTCAGCCCCAGCATTTT; CDR3: CASSSTGFQPQHF
size: -; D: -; J: TRBJ2-5; V: TRBV18; DNA: TGTGCCAGCTCACCACCATCGAGCGAGACCCAGTACTTC; CDR3: CASSPPSSETQYF
size: -; D: -; J: TRBJ2-7; V: TRBV18; DNA: TGTGCCAGCTCACCAGACACTGACTACGAGCAGTACTTC; CDR3: CASSPDTDYEQYF
size: -; D: -; J: TRBJ2-1; V: TRBV27; DNA: TGTGCCAGCAGTTACGACATGACCCCCTACAATGAGCAGTTCTTC; CDR3: CASSYDMTPYNEQFF
size: once; D: -; J: TRBJ2-7; V: TRBV13; DNA: TGTGCCAGCAGCCCCAGCGGAGGGGTTGAGCAGTACTTC; CDR3: CASSPSGGVEQYF
size: -; D: -; J: TRBJ1-5; V: TRBV15; DNA: TGTGCCACCAGCAGAGAGCTAACAGGGAGTAGCAATCAGCCCCAGCATTTT; CDR3: CATSRELTGSSNQPQHF
size: -; D: -; J: TRBJ1-6; V: TRBV5-6; DNA: TGTGCCAGCAGCTTGGGGCAAGATTATTCACCCCTCCACTTT; CDR3: CASSLGQDYSPLHF
size: -; D: TRBD1; J: TRBJ1-2; V: TRBV15; DNA: TGTGCCACCAGCGCCGGACAGGGGGCAGCAGCTAACTATGGCTACACCTTC; CDR3: CATSAGQGAAANYGYTF
size: -; D: TRBD1; J: TRBJ1-1; V: TRBV6-5; DNA: TGTGCCAGTATACAGAAGGGGGCGGCCACTGAAGCTTTCTTT; CDR3: CASIQKGAATEAFF
size: -; D: -; J: TRBJ1-2; V: TRBV27; DNA: TGTGCCAGCAGTTCAAAGGACATTTTGAGTGTCTATGGCTACACCTTC; CDR3: CASSSKDILSVYGYTF
size: -; D: -; J: TRBJ2-1; V: TRBV9; DNA: TGTGCCAGCAGCGTAGAGGGGGGGAGGGGGACCAATGAGCAGTTCTTC; CDR3: CASSVEGGRGTNEQFF
size: -; D: -; J: TRBJ2-1; V: TRBV27; DNA: TGTGCCAGCAGTTATGCCGGGGACAATGAGCAGTTCTTC; CDR3: CASSYAGDNEQFF
size: -; D: -; J: TRBJ1-2; V: TRBV27; DNA: TGTGCCAGCAGTTTAGTCCCAGGGCACTATGGCTACACCTTC; CDR3: CASSLVPGHYGYTF
size: -; D: -; J: TRBJ1-2; V: TRBV5-4; DNA: TGTGCCAGCAGCTCGACCCACAGGGCAAAAGGCTACACCTTC; CDR3: CASSSTHRAKGYTF
size: -; D: -; J: TRBJ2-1; V: TRBV25-1; DNA: TGTGCCACCAGCGGGTTAATGTACAATGAGCAGTTCTTC; CDR3: CATSGLMYNEQFF
size: -; D: -; J: TRBJ1-1; V: TRBV7-6; DNA: TGTGCCAGCAGCTTAGTCGCAGGGAACACTGAAGCTTTCTTT; CDR3: CASSLVAGNTEAFF
size: -; D: -; J: TRBJ1-1; V: TRBV6-1; DNA: TGTGCCAGCACCTGGACAGTTTCGAACACTGAAGCTTTCTTT; CDR3: CASTWTVSNTEAFF
size: -; D: -; J: TRBJ2-7; V: TRBV5-6; DNA: TGTGCCAGCAGCGTAACAGGTTGGGCCTACGAGCAGTACTTC; CDR3: CASSVTGWAYEQYF
size: -; D: -; J: TRBJ2-7; V: TRBV28; DNA: TGTGCCAGCAGCGGGAGGCCTCAGGGGTTTGGGTACGAGCAGTACTTC; CDR3: CASSGRPQGFGYEQYF
size: -; D: -; J: TRBJ2-3; V: TRBV4-1; DNA: TGCGCCAGCAGCCAAGAAGGCGGGCTCACAGATACGCAGTATTTT; CDR3: CASSQEGGLTDTQYF
size: -; D: TRBD2; J: TRBJ2-5; V: TRBV5-1; DNA: TGCGCCAGCAGCTTGGAACTAGCGGGAGGTAAAGAGACCCAGTACTTC; CDR3: CASSLELAGGKETQYF
size: -; D: -; J: TRBJ1-1; V: TRBV13; DNA: TGTGCCAGCAACCAGGACAGAAACACTGAAGCTTTCTTT; CDR3: CASNQDRNTEAFF
size: -; D: -; J: TRBJ2-7; V: TRBV18; DNA: TGTGCCAGCTCACCACAAAATTGGACTCCTAGCTCCTACGAGCAGTACTTC; CDR3: CASSPQNWTPSSYEQYF
size: -; D: TRBD2; J: TRBJ2-1; V: TRBV13; DNA: TGTGCCAGCAGTTCTTCAGCGGGAGGGACGCAGTTCTTC; CDR3: CASSSSAGGTQFF
size: -; D: TRBD1; J: TRBJ1-2; V: TRBV4-1; DNA: TGCGCCAGCAGCCAAGAAACGGCACGGACAGGCAATGGCTACACCTTC; CDR3: CASSQETARTGNGYTF
size: -; D: TRBD1; J: TRBJ1-2; V: TRBV7-9; DNA: TGTGCCAGCAGCTTTCCGCAGGGGGCTTACTATGGCTACACCTTC; CDR3: CASSFPQGAYYGYTF
size: -; D: -; J: TRBJ2-1; V: TRBV7-9; DNA: TGTGCCAGCAGCTTAGCTAACATCAATGAGCAGTTCTTC; CDR3: CASSLANINEQFF